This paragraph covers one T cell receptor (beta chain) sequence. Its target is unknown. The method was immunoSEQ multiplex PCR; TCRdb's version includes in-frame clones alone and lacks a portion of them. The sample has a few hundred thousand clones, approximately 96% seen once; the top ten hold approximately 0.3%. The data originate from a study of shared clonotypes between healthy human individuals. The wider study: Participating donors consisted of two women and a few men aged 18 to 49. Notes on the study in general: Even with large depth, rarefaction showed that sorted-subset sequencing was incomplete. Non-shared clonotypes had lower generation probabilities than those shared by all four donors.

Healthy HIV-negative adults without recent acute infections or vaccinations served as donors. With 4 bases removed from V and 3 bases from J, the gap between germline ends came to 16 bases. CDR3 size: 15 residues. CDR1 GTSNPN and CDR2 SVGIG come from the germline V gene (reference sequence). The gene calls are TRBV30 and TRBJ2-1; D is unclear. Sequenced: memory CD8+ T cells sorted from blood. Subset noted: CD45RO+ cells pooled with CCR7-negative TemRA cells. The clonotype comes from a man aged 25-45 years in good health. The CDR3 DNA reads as TGTGCCTGGATGCCGGGCCTAATAAACTACAATGAGCAGTTCTTC. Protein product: CAWMPGLINYNEQFF.